This T cell receptor beta chain came from a study of Graves' ophthalmopathy and Graves' hyperthyroidism. This clonotype was counted ten times or more. Researchers took RNA transcripts and amplified TCR beta CDR3 regions from them. The workflow started with a first-round RT-PCR run with HTBI primers and then moved on to a second-round multiplex PCR. TCRdb re-derived calls from the multiplex PCR reads in MiXCR, one entry per CDR3 protein. Here the sample spans around 1,200,000 distinct CDR3 sequences, about two fifths being singletons. Germline CDR1 is LGHNA and CDR2 is YSLEER. The CDR3 spans 17 residues. Unmatched junction bases numbered 11, after V lost 1 base and J lost 4 bases.

J is TRBJ2-7 and V is TRBV4-3; 9 bases are shared with TRBD1. This receptor was identified in an adult man with Graves' hyperthyroidism. The sample comprised peripheral blood or thyroid tissue (not recorded which). The CDR3 DNA reads as TGCGCCAGCAGCCAAGTTCCCCCGGGGACAGGGATTTACGAGCAGTACTTC. Translated: CASSQVPPGTGIYEQYF.